The 14 T cell receptor beta chains given below trace back to one sample, sequenced in a study of vaccination and CD4 T cells after COVID-19. Antigens of these TCRs are unknown. Sequencing of DNA taken from cultured CD4+ T cells relied on the Oncomine TCR Beta short-read assay. One entry per CDR3 protein, called by TCRdb with MiXCR from the PCR reads. The data show more than 7,500 distinct CDR3 sequences, with about half seen just once and nearly 25% held by the top ten. Regarding treatment: approximately nine-day PBMC culture with coronavirus spike peptide pools or control peptides (ViraFEST assay). Pre-COVID-19 pandemic sampling (2011-2018) yielded the unexposed donor's CD4+ T cells. What was sequenced was CD4+ T cells from blood, cultured in vitro. Receptor source: a human donor in good health.

The chain links TRBV7-2 to TRBJ2-3; possible D gene TRBD1, 5 bases. Germline V lookup: CDR1 SGHTA, CDR2 FQGNSA. The CDR3 is made up of 18 amino acids. Trimming cost V 5 bases and J 0 bases, with 21 bases left between them. DNA of the CDR3: TGTGCCAGCAGCCTAGATGGGGCTACCGATTTCAGCACAGATACGCAGTATTTT. It translates to CASSLDGATDFSTDTQYF.

This rearrangement joins TRBV7-9 to TRBJ1-6; D is unresolved. V was pared by 1 base and J by 5 bases, with 6 bases between. The CDR3 length is 14 residues. Per the germline V gene, CDR1 is SEHNR and CDR2 is FQNEAQ (reference sequence). The CDR3 coding sequence is TGTGCCAGCAGCTTAGTACTGAATAATTCACCCCTCCACTTT. This sequence encodes CASSLVLNNSPLHF.

The table lists this clonotype with a few counts. V usage is TRBV27 and J usage is TRBJ2-2; D uncertain. Germline values: CDR1 MNHEY, CDR2 SMNVEV (reference sequence). This CDR3 has 13 residues. V was trimmed by 4 bases and J by 4 bases, leaving 7 bases between them. CDR3 DNA sequence: TGTGCCAGCAGTTCCCATACCACCGGGGAGCTGTTTTTT. The encoded protein is CASSSHTTGELFF.

V and J are TRBV2 and TRBJ1-1; no clear D. Germline CDR1 and CDR2: SNHLY and FYNNEI. The V end was cut by 6 bases, the J end by 0 bases, with 17 bases between. The CDR3 is 16 amino acids. In DNA, the CDR3 is TGTGCCAGCAGACGCGACGCCGGGAGACTGAACACTGAAGCTTTCTTT. It encodes CASRRDAGRLNTEAFF. Full variable domain (rest looked up from reference TRBV2 and TRBJ1-1): EPEVTQTPSHQVTQMGQEVILRCVPISNHLYFYWYRQILGQKVEFLVSFYNNEISEKSEIFDDQFSVERPDGSNFTLKIRSTKLEDSAMYFCASRRDAGRLNTEAFFGQGTRLTVV.

This clonotype appeared a single time. The rearrangement uses TRBV11-2 and TRBJ2-7; 7 bases agree with TRBD2. Losses at the gene ends were 3 bases for V and 6 bases for J; bases not matched to a gene: 11. The length of the CDR3 is 15 residues. CDR1 and CDR2 (germline): SGHAT, FQNNGV. The DNA for the CDR3 is TGTGCCAGCAGCTTTGCTGTTTGGGAGGGCGGCGAGCAGTACTTC. This gives the protein CASSFAVWEGGEQYF.

This clonotype was seen a handful of times. The CDR3 nucleotides read TGCAGTGCTAGAGACGGACTAGCGGGAACGGTCTACGAGCAGTACTTC. Residues: CSARDGLAGTVYEQYF. The chain couples TRBV20-1 to TRBJ2-7, with 12 positions matching TRBD2. J was trimmed by 3 bases and V by 0 bases; bases with no gene match: 6. Germline V lookup: CDR1 DFQATT, CDR2 SNEGSKA (reference sequence). This CDR3 comprises 16 residues.

This clonotype was counted between two and nine times. This rearrangement joins TRBV25-1 to TRBJ1-2, with 9 nucleotides matching TRBD1. The germline V gene encodes CDR1 MGHDK and CDR2 SYGVNS. The ends lost 6 bases at V and 4 bases at J; junction bases unmatched: 6. The CDR3 runs 14 residues. The CDR3 DNA sequence: TGTGCCAGCAGGGGACAGGGAGTCGGCTATGGCTACACCTTC. Translated: CASRGQGVGYGYTF.

The V gene is TRBV4-1, the J gene TRBJ2-2, with unresolved D. This CDR3 has 15 residues. Trimming shortened V by 0 bases and J by 6 bases, and 11 bases separated the two germline ends. Per germline, CDR1 MGHRA and CDR2 YSYEKL. Here the CDR3 DNA reads TGCGCCAGCAGCCAAGATGCTACTATAGCCGGGGAGCTGTTTTTT. Residues: CASSQDATIAGELFF.

The chain couples TRBV6-1 to TRBJ1-1; D uncertain. The CDR3 length is 13 residues. V was clipped by 6 bases and J by 1 base, with 9 bases between them. Germline V gene lookup returns CDR1 MNHNS and CDR2 SASEGT. This chain's CDR3 is CASSHDGNTEAFF. The CDR3 region has the DNA TGTGCCAGCAGCCACGACGGGAACACTGAAGCTTTCTTT.

V is TRBV20-1 and J is TRBJ2-6; D not certain. This CDR3 has 13 amino acids. The V gene lost 6 bases and the J gene lost 1 base, with 7 bases spanning the gap. CDR1 DFQATT and CDR2 SNEGSKA come from the germline V gene (reference sequence). Here the CDR3 DNA reads TGCAGTGCCCCCGGTTCTGGGGCCAACGTCCTGACTTTC. The encoded protein is CSAPGSGANVLTF.

The sample holds a few counts of this clonotype. The chain has TRBV6-2 or TRBV6-3 and TRBJ2-1; TRBD2 agrees at 13 bases. Germline V gene lookup returns CDR1 MNHEY and CDR2 SVGEGT. Trimming removed 2 bases from V and 3 bases from J; junction bases left unmatched: 10. The CDR3 loop spans 19 amino acids. This chain's CDR3 is CASSYGPTSGGKIYNEQFF. The DNA of the CDR3 is TGTGCCAGCAGTTACGGTCCGACTAGCGGGGGGAAGATCTACAATGAGCAGTTCTTC.

This clonotype is a singleton in its sample. The V and J genes are TRBV5-4 and TRBJ2-2; perhaps D is TRBD1 or TRBD2 (5 bases each). The CDR3 is made up of 15 amino acids. The V gene lost 4 bases and the J gene lost 7 bases, with 17 bases spanning the gap. The germline V gene encodes CDR1 SGHNT and CDR2 YYREEE (reference sequence). As DNA, the CDR3 is TGTGCCAGCAGCCCGGGACGGGTTCTGGGCGGGGAGCTGTTTTTT. This codes for CASSPGRVLGGELFF.

This clonotype was observed a few times. V gene TRBV6-1 combines with J gene TRBJ1-6, with no clear D. Per germline, CDR1 MNHNS and CDR2 SASEGT. CDR3 length equals 11 residues. V dropped 7 bases and J dropped 10 bases, with 8 bases sitting between them. The CDR3 region has the DNA TGTGCCAGCACTAATGGATCACCCCTCCACTTT. Its protein product is CASTNGSPLHF.

This clonotype has just a few counts. The chain is built from TRBV7-2 and TRBJ2-2; D gene ambiguous. The CDR3 runs 18 residues. The V end lost 5 bases, the J end lost 1 base, and 20 bases lay between the germline ends. CDR1 and CDR2 (germline): SGHTA, FQGNSA. CDR3 region: CASSPRALPRKNTGELFF. The DNA of the CDR3 is TGTGCCAGCAGCCCCCGCGCACTTCCTAGAAAGAACACCGGGGAGCTGTTTTTT.